This is a list of T cell receptor beta chains from one sample in a study of blood T cell repertoires in COVID-19. Profiling relied on immunoSEQ multiplex PCR, and the TCRdb table lists in-frame clones only, not all of them. The table shows around 300,000 clones, with under 90% occurring only once. Sequenced: peripheral blood. The receptor source for this set is a middle-aged woman who had recovered from COVID-19. Each CDR3 is given with its conserved first and last residue.

J | V | CDR3
TRBJ2-7 | TRBV12-3/TRBV12-4 | CASSPGQWQYF
TRBJ1-1 | TRBV12-3/TRBV12-4 | CASSFGERVKAFF
TRBJ2-7 | TRBV27 | CASSLKSDRTKRNEQYF
TRBJ2-1 | TRBV5-4 | CASSLGGAGNEQFF
TRBJ2-1 | TRBV20-1 | CSGGPYNEQFF
TRBJ2-7 | TRBV5-6 | CASSFTGTGVYEQYF
TRBJ2-3 | TRBV2 | CARGTAGDTQYF
TRBJ1-6 | TRBV2 | CASRGTGASNSPLHF
TRBJ2-3 | TRBV20-1 | CSASPIGTGITDTQYF
TRBJ2-6 | TRBV4-2 | CASSQERYSRSGANVLTF
TRBJ2-1 | TRBV19 | CASSLTLYSSYNEQFF
TRBJ2-1 | TRBV28 | CASSLQYNEQFF
TRBJ2-2 | TRBV11-3 | CASSFGQGTSGELFF
TRBJ2-7 | TRBV7-9 | CASSLRPGGTYEQYF
TRBJ2-7 | TRBV2 | CASSDRAGGAYEQYF
TRBJ1-3 | TRBV9 | CASSGTGSGNTIYF
TRBJ2-1 | TRBV7-9 | CASSLALVSSNSYNEQFF
TRBJ1-1 | TRBV14 | CASGPGWDTEAFF
TRBJ1-4 | TRBV5-6 | CASSYFGVGTNEKLFF
TRBJ2-4 | TRBV30 | CAWRTGGNIQYF
TRBJ2-7 | TRBV7-2 | CASSFLGVGSRQYF
TRBJ2-1 | TRBV27 | CASSFWASGRNEQFF
TRBJ2-5 | TRBV6-4 | CASSDPGQNRRTSGREETQYF
TRBJ2-2 | TRBV15 | CATSRDRVLAMESRELFF
TRBJ2-5 | TRBV27 | CARQAGAEETQYF
TRBJ2-7 | TRBV7-6 | CASSPSVGPFYEQYF
TRBJ1-3 | TRBV18 | CASSPSTDSGNTIYF
TRBJ1-5 | TRBV5-6 | CASSLGRGRAQHF
TRBJ1-5 | TRBV18 | CASSQQDINQPQHF
TRBJ2-1 | TRBV7-2 | CASSSEGGTGGYNEQFF
TRBJ1-1 | TRBV3-1/TRBV3-2 | CASSQGTGQGEAFF
TRBJ2-2 | TRBV14 | CASSPLARVPGELFF
TRBJ2-7 | TRBV7-9 | CASSWIGTSVTAVEQYF
TRBJ1-6 | TRBV5-1 | CASRSSGEPNSPLHF
TRBJ2-5 | TRBV19 | CASSVGTLGLAGTYQETQYF
TRBJ1-2 | TRBV5-1 | CASTILSGTGDGYTF
TRBJ2-2 | TRBV24-1 | CATSASGTLNTGELFF
TRBJ2-1 | TRBV3-1/TRBV3-2 | CASRHGSGDYNEQFF
TRBJ2-1 | TRBV5-1 | CASSVSGTSGWSSYNEQFF
TRBJ2-3 | TRBV12-3/TRBV12-4 | CASRQGPGTQYF
TRBJ2-7 | TRBV7-9 | CASGAGYEQYF
TRBJ2-5 | TRBV30 | CAWTPGQETQYF
TRBJ2-5 | TRBV2 | CASSGQGQETQYF
TRBJ2-7 | TRBV3-1/TRBV3-2 | CASSRPGGNEQYF
TRBJ2-3 | TRBV7-3 | CASSVSGFEGDTQYF
TRBJ1-1 | TRBV21-1 | CASSKVLGLALVSTEAFF
TRBJ2-7 | TRBV11-2 | CASSLDPLRGSYEQYF
TRBJ2-7 | TRBV5-8 | CASSSTGLDGYEQYF
TRBJ2-1 | TRBV19 | CASTPGLAGPYNEQFF
TRBJ1-1 | TRBV27 | CASIPHPINPNTEAFF
TRBJ1-1 | TRBV29-1 | CSAMGQGNTEAFF
TRBJ1-1 | TRBV11-3 | CASSQSSGMGNTEAFF
TRBJ2-1 | TRBV3-1/TRBV3-2 | CASSQPGLANEQFF
TRBJ1-1 | TRBV20-1 | CSASAGGAGTEAFF
TRBJ1-5 | TRBV27 | CASSPQTGFDQPQHF
TRBJ1-2 | TRBV11-2 | CASSSSTDRIRGYTF
TRBJ2-7 | TRBV12-3/TRBV12-4 | CASSSGTERRYF
TRBJ1-6 | TRBV3-1/TRBV3-2 | CASSQARGAGGNSPLHF